The T cell receptor beta chain under discussion was sequenced for a study of T cell responses to AZD1222 COVID-19 vaccine. General study results and limits: A mostly white British donor set with more females was recruited, and clonal diversity was possibly underestimated. Dominant CD4 TCR responses targeted spike regions 160-218 and 743-854. After two AZD1222 doses, spike-specific TCR breadth and depth rose versus day 0. Repertoires in all cases were sampled only once the peak T cell response had passed.

Concerning this clone itself: As yet, its antigen is unknown.

Clones were sequenced by immunoSEQ multiplex PCR, and TCRdb holds only the in-frame ones, with some missing. The sample shows 200,000 or so clones, around 93% of them seen only once. Germline CDR1 GTSNPN, CDR2 SVGIG (reference sequence). The J segment lost 6 bases and the V segment lost 2 bases, leaving 11 bases of the junction unmatched. CDR3 size: 16 residues. The rearrangement joins TRBV30 to TRBJ2-2; the match to TRBD2 covers 8 bases. The source of this sequence is an adult in good health. Source: peripheral blood, taken on day 0 of AZD1222 vaccination. Here the CDR3 DNA reads TGTGCCTGGAGTAGGAGCGGGAGTCCGCTTCCCGGGGAGCTGTTTTTT. Translated, it gives CAWSRSGSPLPGELFF.